A selection of T cell receptor beta chains follows, all from one sample in a study of blood T cell repertoires in COVID-19. Produced via immunoSEQ multiplex PCR; TCRdb's table is partial and in-frame only. The sample has roughly 100,000 clones; approximately 80% are singletons. The sequencing sample was made of peripheral blood. These receptors were obtained from a man older than 75 with COVID-19, enrolled during active disease. CDR3s include the opening cysteine and the closing phenylalanine or tryptophan.

J,V,CDR3
TRBJ2-3,TRBV4-2,CASSESAGSGYTDTQYF
TRBJ2-7,TRBV4-1,CASSSRAGPSYEQYF
TRBJ1-2,TRBV19,CAIDDRPYGYTF
TRBJ2-2,TRBV5-1,CASSMDRPNTGELFF
TRBJ2-3,TRBV18,CASSWRQGNTDTQYF
TRBJ2-3,TRBV5-1,CASSPQGAGTDTQYF
TRBJ1-1,TRBV19,CASSETARRYNTEAFF
TRBJ1-1,TRBV20-1,CSARVDEAFF
TRBJ2-1,TRBV29-1,CSVDRGGYNEQFF
TRBJ2-5,TRBV2,CASSRQGGQETQYF
TRBJ1-2,TRBV28,CASSRAGGSIGYTF
TRBJ1-6,TRBV5-1,CASSQGTGNNSPLHF
TRBJ1-5,TRBV28,CASSSPGQGAF
TRBJ2-3,TRBV5-1,CASSPLTSADTDTQYF
TRBJ1-2,TRBV19,CASLGTESANYGYTF
TRBJ2-7,TRBV4-1,CASSPPRTGLTEQYF
TRBJ2-5,TRBV6-1,CASSEFYGPGATQYF
TRBJ2-5,TRBV7-3,CASSLIAGGPLGTQYF
TRBJ2-5,TRBV6-5,CASSYSIREQETQYF
TRBJ1-4,TRBV6-2/TRBV6-3,CASSLLQGKLFF
TRBJ1-1,TRBV9,CTSSRGGTEAFF
TRBJ2-2,TRBV20-1,CSASSTGVTGELFF
TRBJ2-1,TRBV11-2,CASSSPRLASYNEQFF
TRBJ1-2,TRBV2,CASSSTQGSYGYTF
TRBJ2-6,TRBV28,CASMEGPGANVLTF
TRBJ1-4,TRBV9,CASSQGEVLTVNEKLFF
TRBJ2-5,TRBV28,CASTFRTGKETQYF
TRBJ1-2,TRBV7-9,CASSLGSAGNYGYTF
TRBJ2-3,TRBV7-6,CASSLRSLAAADTQYF
TRBJ2-1,TRBV18,CASSFGGTEQFF
TRBJ1-2,TRBV2,CASSGTGGRGYTF
TRBJ2-1,TRBV11-2,CASSLTLAGGAYNEQFF
TRBJ2-3,TRBV6-6,CASSYPSGEHTQYF
TRBJ1-2,TRBV19,CASSIGGGQGNYGYTF
TRBJ2-7,TRBV11-2,CASSLADRGLEQYF
TRBJ1-1,TRBV10-3,CAISLPGGAEAFF
TRBJ2-3,TRBV6-5,CASSYSREPSTDTQYF
TRBJ2-1,TRBV6-1,CASSVPIASSYNEQFF
TRBJ2-1,TRBV5-1,CASKLGGGRAANEQFF
TRBJ2-5,TRBV7-3,CASSLSGRVETQYF
TRBJ2-2,TRBV28,CASSFPSEGGELFF
TRBJ1-3,TRBV19,CASQDTQSSGNTIYF
TRBJ2-2,TRBV27,CASSPSLAGAGELFF
TRBJ2-5,TRBV7-9,CASSPRTGVTQYF
TRBJ2-1,TRBV15,CATSRDRGYNEQFF
TRBJ1-5,TRBV2,CASDGDLYSNQPQHF
TRBJ2-3,TRBV7-6,CASSLAPGVSGKFDTQYF
TRBJ2-3,TRBV5-5,CASSLLRSTDTQYF
TRBJ2-7,TRBV3-1/TRBV3-2,CASSHSGTSGSYEQYF
TRBJ2-1,TRBV7-3,CASSSGARLFF
TRBJ1-3,TRBV28,CASRDSSGNTIYF
TRBJ2-7,TRBV3-1/TRBV3-2,CASSQDKIRYEQYF
TRBJ2-3,TRBV7-8,CASSGIAGEGDTQYF
TRBJ1-4,TRBV9,CASSAGYNEKLFF
TRBJ2-3,TRBV27,CASTGLAGLDTQYF